This T cell receptor (beta chain) is drawn from a study of identical twins. On this clonotype itself: As yet, its antigen is unknown.

General study findings and limits: The study found weaker excess twin sharing in beta out-of-frame sequences. There were fewer insertions in abundant cord blood beta clonotypes, but memory repertoires showed no such pattern.

Trimming pared 5 bases from V and 0 bases from J, leaving 9 bases between. Per germline, CDR1 DFQATT and CDR2 SNEGSKA (reference sequence). This CDR3 is 13 amino acids long. Template switching created a universal primer site, and the cDNA included unique molecular identifiers. Each CDR3 protein gets one entry after TCRdb re-called the 5' RACE reads with MiXCR. The table lists approximately 550,000 distinct CDR3 sequences, under 25% of them singletons. The same data also went into a second study, on yellow fever vaccine responses in identical twins. That study adds: As reported, the vaccine T cell response of twins seemed partly convergent and partly personalized.

What was sequenced was CD4+ T cells sorted from blood. This sequence originates from a woman younger than 30 in good health. This chain connects TRBV20-1 to TRBJ2-3; TRBD1 is a possible D gene (5 bases). The CDR3 sequence: CSAFDRSTDTQYF. CDR3 sequence (DNA): TGCAGTGCTTTTGACAGAAGCACAGATACGCAGTATTTT.